This T cell receptor (beta chain) was obtained from a study of blood T cells in healthy people across ages. This clonotype was counted ten times or more. A J-beta primer mix and a sample-barcoded 5' primer were used in a second PCR of roughly 6 to 12 cycles. A tag from a template-switch adaptor with 12 random nucleotides marked each cDNA molecule. TCRdb independently ran MiXCR on the 5' RACE reads; one entry per CDR3 protein. The repertoire consists of about 1 million distinct CDR3 sequences, with around 25% occurring once and the leading ten covering 0.65% to 0.75%. Per the germline V gene, CDR1 is SGHKS and CDR2 is YYEKEE (reference sequence). Trimming cost V 6 bases and J 4 bases; bases outside gene matches: 7. The length of the CDR3 is 14 residues. The sample was also reused in another study, on T cells of mothers and their children.

This clonotype was sampled from a girl between 2 and 10 years old in good health. Sequenced input: blood. The chain recombines TRBV5-5 with TRBJ2-3; 8 bases are shared with TRBD2. In nucleotides, the CDR3 is TGTGCCAGCACTATCGGGGGGGACCCAGATACGCAGTATTTT. Amino acids: CASTIGGDPDTQYF.